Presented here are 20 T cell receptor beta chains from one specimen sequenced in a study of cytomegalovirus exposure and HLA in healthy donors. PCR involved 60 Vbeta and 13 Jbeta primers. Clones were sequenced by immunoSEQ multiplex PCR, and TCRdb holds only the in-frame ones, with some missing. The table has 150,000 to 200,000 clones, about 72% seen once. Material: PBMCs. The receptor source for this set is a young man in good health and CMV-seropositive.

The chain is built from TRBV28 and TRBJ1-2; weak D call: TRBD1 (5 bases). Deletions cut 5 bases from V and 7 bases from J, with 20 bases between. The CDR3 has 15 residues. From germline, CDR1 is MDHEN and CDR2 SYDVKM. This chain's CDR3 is CASSLRGGGAVGYTF. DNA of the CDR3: TGTGCCAGCAGTCTCCGGGGGGGAGGGGCGGTTGGCTACACCTTC.

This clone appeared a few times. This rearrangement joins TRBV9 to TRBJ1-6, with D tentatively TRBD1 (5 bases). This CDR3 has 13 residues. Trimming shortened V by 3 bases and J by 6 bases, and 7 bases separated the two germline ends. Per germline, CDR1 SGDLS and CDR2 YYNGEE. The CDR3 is CASSAQGNSPLHF. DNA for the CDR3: TGTGCCAGCAGCGCCCAGGGTAATTCACCCCTCCACTTT.

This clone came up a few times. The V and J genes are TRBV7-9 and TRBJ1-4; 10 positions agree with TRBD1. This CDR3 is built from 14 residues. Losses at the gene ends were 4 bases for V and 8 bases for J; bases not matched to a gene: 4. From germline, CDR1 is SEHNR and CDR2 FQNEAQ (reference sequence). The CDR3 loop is CASSSGTGEEKLFF. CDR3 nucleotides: TGTGCCAGCAGCTCCGGGACAGGGGAGGAAAAACTGTTTTTT.

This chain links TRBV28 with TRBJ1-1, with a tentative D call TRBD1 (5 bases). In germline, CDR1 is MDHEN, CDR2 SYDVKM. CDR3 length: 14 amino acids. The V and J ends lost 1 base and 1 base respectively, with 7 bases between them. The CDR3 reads CASSLYGGNTEAFF. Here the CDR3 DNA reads TGTGCCAGCAGTTTATACGGGGGGAACACTGAAGCTTTCTTT.

The CDR3: CASSPGGDAQGYEQYF. In nucleotides, the CDR3 is TGTGCCAGCAGCCCCGGCGGTGATGCACAGGGATACGAGCAGTACTTC. This chain links TRBV9 with TRBJ2-7; D perhaps matches TRBD1 (6 bases). The CDR3 is made up of 16 amino acids. In germline, CDR1 is SGDLS, CDR2 YYNGEE. Trimming cost V 4 bases and J 4 bases, with 21 bases left between them.

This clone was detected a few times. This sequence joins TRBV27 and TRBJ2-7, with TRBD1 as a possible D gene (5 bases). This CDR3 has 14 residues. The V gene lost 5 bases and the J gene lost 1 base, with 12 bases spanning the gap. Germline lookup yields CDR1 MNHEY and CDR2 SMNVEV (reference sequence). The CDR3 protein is CASSPWGPSYEQYF. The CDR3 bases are TGTGCCAGCAGTCCTTGGGGCCCATCCTACGAGCAGTACTTC.

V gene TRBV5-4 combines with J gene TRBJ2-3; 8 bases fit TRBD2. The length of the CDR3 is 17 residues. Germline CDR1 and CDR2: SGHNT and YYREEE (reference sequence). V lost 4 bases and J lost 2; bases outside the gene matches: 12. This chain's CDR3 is CASSPGGARLYTDTQYF. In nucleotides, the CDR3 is TGTGCCAGCAGCCCGGGGGGGGCCCGACTCTACACAGATACGCAGTATTTT.

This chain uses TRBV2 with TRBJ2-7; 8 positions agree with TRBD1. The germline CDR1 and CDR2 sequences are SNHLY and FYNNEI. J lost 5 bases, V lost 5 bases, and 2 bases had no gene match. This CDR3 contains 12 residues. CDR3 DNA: TGTGCCAGCAGTAGGACAGGGAACGAGCAGTACTTC. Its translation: CASSRTGNEQYF.

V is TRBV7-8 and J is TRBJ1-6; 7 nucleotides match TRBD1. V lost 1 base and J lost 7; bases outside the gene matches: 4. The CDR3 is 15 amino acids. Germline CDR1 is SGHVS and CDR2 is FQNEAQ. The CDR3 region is CASSLDRGGNSPLHF. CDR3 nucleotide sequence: TGTGCCAGCAGCTTAGACAGGGGAGGAAATTCACCCCTCCACTTT.

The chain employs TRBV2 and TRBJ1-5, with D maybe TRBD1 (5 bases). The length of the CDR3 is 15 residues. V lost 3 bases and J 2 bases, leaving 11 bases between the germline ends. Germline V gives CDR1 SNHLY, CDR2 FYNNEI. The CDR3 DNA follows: TGTGCCAGCAGTGATGGGGGGTTAGGCAATCAGCCCCAGCATTTT. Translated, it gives CASSDGGLGNQPQHF.

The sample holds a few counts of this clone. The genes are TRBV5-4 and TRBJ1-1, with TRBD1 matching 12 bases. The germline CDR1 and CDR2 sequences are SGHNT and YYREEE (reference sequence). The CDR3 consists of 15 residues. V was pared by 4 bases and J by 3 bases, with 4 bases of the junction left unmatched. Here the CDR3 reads CASSGGDRGHTEAFF. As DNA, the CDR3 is TGTGCCAGCAGCGGCGGGGACAGGGGGCACACTGAAGCTTTCTTT. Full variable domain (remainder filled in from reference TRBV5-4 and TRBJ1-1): ETGVTQSPTHLIKTRGQQVTLRCSSQSGHNTVSWYQQALGQGPQFIFQYYREEENGRGNFPPRFSGLQFPNYSSELNVNALELDDSALYLCASSGGDRGHTEAFFGQGTRLTVV.

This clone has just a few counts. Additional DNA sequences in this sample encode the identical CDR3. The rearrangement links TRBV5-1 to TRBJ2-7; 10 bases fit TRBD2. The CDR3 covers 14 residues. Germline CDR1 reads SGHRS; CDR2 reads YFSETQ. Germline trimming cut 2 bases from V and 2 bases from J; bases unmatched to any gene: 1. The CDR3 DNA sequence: TGCGCCAGCAGCTTAGCGGGGGGGACCTACGAGCAGTACTTC. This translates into CASSLAGGTYEQYF.

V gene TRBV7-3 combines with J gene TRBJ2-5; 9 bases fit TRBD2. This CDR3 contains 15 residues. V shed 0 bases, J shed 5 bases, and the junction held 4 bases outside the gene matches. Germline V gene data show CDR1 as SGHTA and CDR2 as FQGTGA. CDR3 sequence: CASSLTLAGYETQYF. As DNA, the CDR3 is TGTGCCAGCAGCTTAACGCTAGCGGGGTATGAGACCCAGTACTTC.

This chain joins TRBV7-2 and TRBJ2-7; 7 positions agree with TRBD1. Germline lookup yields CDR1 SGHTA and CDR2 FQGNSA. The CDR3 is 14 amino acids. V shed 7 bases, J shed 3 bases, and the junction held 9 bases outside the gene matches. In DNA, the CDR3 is TGTGCCAGCACCCCCCAGGGGGTGATCTACGAGCAGTACTTC. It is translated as CASTPQGVIYEQYF.

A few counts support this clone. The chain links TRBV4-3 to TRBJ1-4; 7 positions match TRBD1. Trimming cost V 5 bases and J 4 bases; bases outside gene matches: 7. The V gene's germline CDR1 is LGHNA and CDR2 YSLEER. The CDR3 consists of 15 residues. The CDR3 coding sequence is TGCGCCAGCAGCTCAGGACAGGTCTATAATGAAAAACTGTTTTTT. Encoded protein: CASSSGQVYNEKLFF.

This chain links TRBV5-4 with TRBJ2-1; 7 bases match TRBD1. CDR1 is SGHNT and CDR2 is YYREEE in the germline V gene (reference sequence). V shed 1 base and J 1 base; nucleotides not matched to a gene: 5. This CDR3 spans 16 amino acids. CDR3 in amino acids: CASSLKAGGSYNEQFF. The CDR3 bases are TGTGCCAGCAGCTTGAAGGCAGGGGGATCCTACAATGAGCAGTTCTTC.

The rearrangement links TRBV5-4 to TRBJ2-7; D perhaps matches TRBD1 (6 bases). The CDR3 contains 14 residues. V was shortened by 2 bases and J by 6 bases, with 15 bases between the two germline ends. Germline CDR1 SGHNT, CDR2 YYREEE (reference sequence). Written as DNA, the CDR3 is TGTGCCAGCAGCTTTCAGGGGTCGTACAGCGAGCAGTACTTC. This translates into CASSFQGSYSEQYF.

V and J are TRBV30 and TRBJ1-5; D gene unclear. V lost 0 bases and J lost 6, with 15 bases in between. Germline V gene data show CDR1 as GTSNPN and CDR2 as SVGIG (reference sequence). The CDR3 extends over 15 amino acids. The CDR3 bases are TGTGCCTGGAGTGTAAACAGTTTGGGTTCTCAGCCCCAGCATTTT. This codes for CAWSVNSLGSQPQHF.

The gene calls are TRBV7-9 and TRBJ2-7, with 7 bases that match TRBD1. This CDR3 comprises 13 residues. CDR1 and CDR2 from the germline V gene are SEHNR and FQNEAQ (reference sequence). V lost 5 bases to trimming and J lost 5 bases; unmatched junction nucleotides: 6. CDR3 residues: CASSGQGDNEQYF. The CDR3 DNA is TGTGCCAGCAGCGGGCAGGGGGACAACGAGCAGTACTTC.

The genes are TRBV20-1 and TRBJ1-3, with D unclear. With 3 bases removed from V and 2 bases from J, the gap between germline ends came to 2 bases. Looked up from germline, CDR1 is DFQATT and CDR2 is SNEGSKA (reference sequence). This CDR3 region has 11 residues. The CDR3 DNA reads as TGCAGTGCTAGCGCTGGAAACACCATATATTTT. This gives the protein CSASAGNTIYF.